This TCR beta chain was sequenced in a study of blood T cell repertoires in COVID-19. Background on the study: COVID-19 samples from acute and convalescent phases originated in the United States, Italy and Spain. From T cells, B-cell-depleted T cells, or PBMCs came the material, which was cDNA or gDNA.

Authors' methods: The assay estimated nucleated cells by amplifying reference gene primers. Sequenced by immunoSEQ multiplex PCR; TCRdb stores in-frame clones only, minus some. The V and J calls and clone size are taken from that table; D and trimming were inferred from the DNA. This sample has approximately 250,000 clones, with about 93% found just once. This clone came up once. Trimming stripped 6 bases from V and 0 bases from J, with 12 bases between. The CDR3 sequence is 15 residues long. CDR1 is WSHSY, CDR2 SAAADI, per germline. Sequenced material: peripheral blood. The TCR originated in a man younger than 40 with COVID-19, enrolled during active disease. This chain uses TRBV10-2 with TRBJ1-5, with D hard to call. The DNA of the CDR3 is TGCGCCAGCAGACACAGCAGTTATAGCAATCAGCCCCAGCATTTT. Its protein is CASRHSSYSNQPQHF.